This passage covers 28 T cell receptor beta chains from one sample sequenced in a study of vaccination and CD4 T cells after COVID-19. Sequencing of the DNA from cultured CD4+ T cells was carried out with the Oncomine TCR Beta short-read assay. TCRdb passed the PCR reads through MiXCR, listing each CDR3 protein once. The sample has more than 9,000 distinct CDR3 sequences; 64% are singletons. The antigens for these receptors are not known. Documented treatment: roughly 11-day PBMC culture with coronavirus spike peptide pools or control peptides (ViraFEST assay). The sample was CD4+ T cells from blood, cultured in vitro. These receptors originate from a human donor who had recovered from COVID-19.

The chain couples TRBV30 to TRBJ1-2; no firm D call. The V gene's germline CDR1 is GTSNPN and CDR2 SVGIG (reference sequence). V lost 3 bases and J 3 bases, leaving 14 bases between the germline ends. The CDR3 sequence is 14 residues long. CDR3 nucleotides: TGTGCCTGGAGCAACAGCGCTCGTGACTATGGCTACACCTTC. This encodes CAWSNSARDYGYTF.

The gene calls are TRBV10-3 and TRBJ2-7; 8 nucleotides agree with TRBD2. This CDR3 comprises 13 residues. J gave up 0 bases and V 10 bases, and 5 bases lay outside the gene matches. Germline V CDR1 and CDR2: ENHRY, SYGVKD. CDR3 in DNA: TGTGCCACTGACAGCGGGAGCTCCTACGAGCAGTACTTC. This gives the protein CATDSGSSYEQYF.

This clonotype turned up a few times. The gene calls are TRBV7-3 and TRBJ1-1; D gene unclear. The CDR3 consists of 14 residues. Germline V gene lookup returns CDR1 SGHTA and CDR2 FQGTGA. Trimming took off 2 bases at V and 2 bases at J, with 9 bases between the two ends. In DNA, the CDR3 is TGTGCCAGCAGCTTAGGAGGTGGAAACACTGAAGCTTTCTTT. Amino acids: CASSLGGGNTEAFF.

The CDR3 nucleotides read TGTGCCACCAGCAGGGACAGGGACAATCAGCCCCAGCATTTT. This gives the protein CATSRDRDNQPQHF. This chain joins TRBV15 and TRBJ1-5; TRBD1 agrees at 8 bases. The CDR3 runs 14 residues. Trimming removed 3 bases from V and 3 bases from J; junction bases left unmatched: 1. Germline V gene sequence: CDR1 LNHNV, CDR2 YYDKDF (reference sequence). Full variable domain (rest looked up from reference TRBV15 and TRBJ1-5): DAMVIQNPRYQVTQFGKPVTLSCSQTLNHNVMYWYQQKSSQAPKLLFHYYDKDFNNEADTPDNFQSRRPNTSFCFLDIRSPGLGDTAMYLCATSRDRDNQPQHFGDGTRLSIL.

This chain joins TRBV19 and TRBJ2-3, with D perhaps being TRBD1 or TRBD2 (5 bases each). This CDR3 region has 14 residues. V gave up 4 bases and J gave up 5 bases, with 13 bases separating them. Germline assignment: CDR1 LNHDA and CDR2 SQIVND (reference sequence). The CDR3 loop is CASSTGTPGDTQYF. In nucleotides, the CDR3 is TGTGCCAGTAGTACGGGGACGCCTGGAGATACGCAGTATTTT.

This clonotype was counted a single time. The CDR3 nucleotides read TGTGCCAGCAGTGAACGTGGGGGGGTTTCACCAGATACGCAGTATTTT. Its protein is CASSERGGVSPDTQYF. The chain is built from TRBV6-1 and TRBJ2-3; 7 bases line up with TRBD2. J was trimmed by 4 bases and V by 2 bases; bases with no gene match: 9. The CDR3 has 16 residues. In germline, CDR1 is MNHNS, CDR2 SASEGT.

V is TRBV10-1 and J is TRBJ2-2; D possibly corresponds to TRBD2 (6 bases). Germline CDR1 WNHNN, CDR2 SYGVQD (reference sequence). The V end was cut by 0 bases, the J end by 6 bases, with 11 bases between. The CDR3 consists of 15 residues. For the CDR3, the DNA is TGCGCCAGCAGTGAGTCAGGAGGGATGGCCGGGGAGCTGTTTTTT. Translating gives CASSESGGMAGELFF.

This chain uses TRBV7-9 with TRBJ2-3; D gene uncertain. The CDR3 is 13 amino acids. Germline V gene data show CDR1 as SEHNR and CDR2 as FQNEAQ (reference sequence). Trimming pared 5 bases from V and 5 bases from J, leaving 11 bases between. The CDR3 here is CASSTYLGDTQYF. The CDR3 DNA sequence: TGTGCCAGCAGCACTTACTTGGGAGATACGCAGTATTTT.

This clonotype has a handful of counts. The V and J genes are TRBV20-1 and TRBJ2-7; 9 nucleotides align to TRBD1. Germline CDR1 reads DFQATT; CDR2 reads SNEGSKA (reference sequence). J was trimmed by 4 bases and V by 6 bases; bases with no gene match: 10. The CDR3 is 14 residues long. CDR3 coding DNA: TGCAGTGCCCTGAGCCGGGACAGGGTGTACGAGCAGTACTTC. Its protein product is CSALSRDRVYEQYF.

The V gene is TRBV18, the J gene TRBJ2-5, with D maybe TRBD2 (5 bases). This CDR3 is 13 amino acids long. CDR1 and CDR2 (germline): KGHSH, LQKENI. V lost 4 bases and J lost 5, with 11 bases in between. DNA for the CDR3: TGTGCCAGCTCACTGGACTCTCGGGAGACCCAGTACTTC. It is translated as CASSLDSRETQYF.

This chain connects TRBV2 to TRBJ2-7, with TRBD1 matching 8 bases. This CDR3 region has 14 residues. Trimming took 6 bases from V and 1 from J; bases not matched to a gene: 5. Germline lookup yields CDR1 SNHLY and CDR2 FYNNEI. In DNA, the CDR3 is TGTGCCAGCAGAGACAGGGGCAGTTCCTACGAGCAGTACTTC. Residues: CASRDRGSSYEQYF.

This clonotype turned up a few times. V is TRBV24-1 and J is TRBJ2-3; D is unresolved. Trimming took off 3 bases at V and 0 bases at J, with 15 bases between the two ends. The CDR3 runs to 17 residues. Germline V gene data show CDR1 as KGHDR and CDR2 as SFDVKD. CDR3 in DNA: TGTGCCACCAGTGATCCTTCCGGGCGCGGAAGCACAGATACGCAGTATTTT. Encoded protein: CATSDPSGRGSTDTQYF.

Only one count was recorded for this clonotype. The chain carries TRBV7-2 and TRBJ2-3; a weak D match, TRBD1 (6 bases). Trimming took 2 bases from V and 2 from J, leaving 11 bases between them. Germline lookup yields CDR1 SGHTA and CDR2 FQGNSA. CDR3 length equals 15 residues. The CDR3 DNA reads as TGTGCCAGCAGCTTAATGACAGGTTACACAGATACGCAGTATTTT. Protein product: CASSLMTGYTDTQYF.

This clonotype appeared a few times. J is TRBJ1-2 and V is TRBV11-3, with a tentative D call TRBD1 (6 bases). Trimming removed 2 bases from V and 8 bases from J, with 12 bases in between. Germline assignment: CDR1 SGHNT and CDR2 YENEEA. The CDR3 is 13 amino acids. The CDR3 reads CASSLSGGEGYTF. In DNA, the CDR3 is TGTGCCAGCAGCTTATCCGGGGGCGAGGGCTACACCTTC.

This clonotype has only one observation. The V gene is TRBV15, the J gene TRBJ1-2, with D hard to call. The germline V and J ends were trimmed by 5 bases and 0 bases, with 19 bases remaining between them. The CDR3 has 17 residues. Germline CDR1 LNHNV, CDR2 YYDKDF (reference sequence). The CDR3 DNA sequence: TGTGCCACCAGCCGACTCTTCGGAACACTAGCTAACTATGGCTACACCTTC. Its protein product is CATSRLFGTLANYGYTF.

The chain recombines TRBV7-2 with TRBJ1-2, with unresolved D. V was shortened by 1 base and J by 6 bases, with 12 bases between the two germline ends. CDR1 and CDR2 from the germline V gene are SGHTA and FQGNSA. The CDR3 length is 14 residues. The CDR3 here is CASSLVGSSDGYTF. CDR3 nucleotide sequence: TGTGCCAGCAGCTTAGTTGGCTCAAGCGATGGCTACACCTTC. The entire variable domain, with the rest obtained from reference TRBV7-2 and TRBJ1-2, is as follows: GAGVSQSPSNKVTEKGKDVELRCDPISGHTALYWYRQSLGQGLEFLIYFQGNSAPDKSGLPSDRFSAERTGGSVSTLTIQRTQQEDSAVYLCASSLVGSSDGYTFGSGTRLTVV.

V gene TRBV6-1 combines with J gene TRBJ2-2; D is possibly TRBD2 (6 bases). Trimming cost V 10 bases and J 7 bases, with 16 bases left between them. CDR1 is MNHNS, CDR2 SASEGT, per germline. The CDR3 is 13 amino acids. As DNA, the CDR3 is TGTGCCACCTCGGGGGAGTATGGCGGGGAGCTGTTTTTT. Protein product: CATSGEYGGELFF.

The V gene is TRBV6-1, the J gene TRBJ2-5, with 9 bases identical to TRBD2. V was pared by 10 bases and J by 4 bases, with 10 bases of the junction left unmatched. This CDR3 contains 14 residues. CDR1 is MNHNS, CDR2 SASEGT, per germline. CDR3 sequence (DNA): TGTGCCACCCTACCGGTAGCGGGGGCAGAGACCCAGTACTTC. Amino acids: CATLPVAGAETQYF.

The gene calls are TRBV20-1 and TRBJ2-2; 10 bases are shared with TRBD2. CDR3 size: 15 residues. The J segment lost 5 bases and the V segment lost 0 bases, leaving 3 bases of the junction unmatched. Germline V gene lookup returns CDR1 DFQATT and CDR2 SNEGSKA (reference sequence). CDR3: CSARDSGGLTGELFF. The CDR3 DNA sequence: TGCAGTGCTAGAGATAGCGGGGGGCTGACCGGGGAGCTGTTTTTT.

The chain links TRBV10-3 to TRBJ1-1, with D unresolved. The V gene's germline CDR1 is ENHRY and CDR2 SYGVKD. V was pared by 6 bases and J by 0 bases, with 8 bases between. The CDR3 runs to 13 residues. CDR3 coding DNA: TGTGCCATCAGACAGCCATTGAACACTGAAGCTTTCTTT. This encodes CAIRQPLNTEAFF.

This chain links TRBV2 with TRBJ2-3; D unclear. Per the germline V gene, CDR1 is SNHLY and CDR2 is FYNNEI. There are 15 residues in the CDR3. V gave up 2 bases and J gave up 0 bases, with 9 bases separating them. CDR3 sequence: CASSERQWSTDTQYF. In DNA form, the CDR3 reads TGTGCCAGCAGTGAACGTCAGTGGAGCACAGATACGCAGTATTTT.

The CDR3 bases are TGTGCCAGCAGTTTATCCACGGACAGTTCACCCCTCCACTTT. It yields the protein CASSLSTDSSPLHF. V gene TRBV27 combines with J gene TRBJ1-6; D possibly corresponds to TRBD1 (6 bases). V gave up 0 bases and J gave up 9 bases, with 9 bases separating them. The CDR3 totals 14 residues. Germline V gene sequence: CDR1 MNHEY, CDR2 SMNVEV (reference sequence).

The J gene is TRBJ2-5, the V gene TRBV6-1, with 9 bases fitting TRBD2. The CDR3 totals 16 residues. J was trimmed by 4 bases and V by 6 bases; bases with no gene match: 12. Looked up from germline, CDR1 is MNHNS and CDR2 is SASEGT. The CDR3 reads CASSQSPAGGRETQYF. Here the CDR3 DNA reads TGTGCCAGCAGCCAAAGCCCAGCGGGAGGTCGAGAGACCCAGTACTTC.

The gene calls are TRBV27 and TRBJ2-7; 7 positions match TRBD1. This CDR3 region has 15 residues. Germline CDR1 reads MNHEY; CDR2 reads SMNVEV (reference sequence). Trimming cost V 4 bases and J 7 bases; bases outside gene matches: 13. CDR3 residues: CASSSSGQIPREQYF. CDR3 DNA sequence: TGTGCCAGCAGTTCCTCGGGACAGATCCCCCGGGAGCAGTACTTC.

This clonotype was observed a few times. The V gene is TRBV6-1, the J gene TRBJ1-1; D possibly corresponds to TRBD1 (5 bases). The ends were cut back, 8 bases at V and 5 bases at J, with 12 bases in the middle. There are 12 residues in the CDR3. Germline-derived CDR1 and CDR2 are MNHNS and SASEGT. CDR3 in amino acids: CASGASGTEAFF. Here the CDR3 DNA reads TGTGCCAGCGGGGCTTCGGGAACTGAAGCTTTCTTT.

This clonotype was observed a handful of times. The rearrangement links TRBV10-3 to TRBJ2-2; D uncertain. The ends were cut back, 4 bases at V and 0 bases at J, with 12 bases in the middle. Germline V CDR1 and CDR2: ENHRY, SYGVKD. The CDR3 contains 16 residues. The CDR3 reads CAISATPSTNTGELFF. CDR3 nucleotides: TGTGCCATCAGTGCCACACCTTCCACGAACACCGGGGAGCTGTTTTTT.

This chain links TRBV10-3 with TRBJ2-3, with 7 bases lining up with TRBD2. CDR3 length equals 14 residues. Germline-derived CDR1 and CDR2 are ENHRY and SYGVKD. The ends lost 0 bases at V and 4 bases at J; junction bases unmatched: 1. CDR3 DNA sequence: TGTGCCATCAGTGAGTCGGGGGGGGCAGATACGCAGTATTTT. Protein sequence: CAISESGGADTQYF.

This clonotype was detected a few times. The chain links TRBV20-1 to TRBJ1-6; 7 bases map to TRBD1. V lost 5 bases, J lost 8 bases, and 15 bases stayed unmatched. This CDR3 contains 16 residues. Germline CDR1 reads DFQATT; CDR2 reads SNEGSKA (reference sequence). CDR3 DNA sequence: TGCAGTGCTGATGAGAACAGGGGAAAAGTCTATTCACCCCTCCACTTT. It encodes CSADENRGKVYSPLHF.